This is a list of T cell receptor beta chains from one sample in a study of blood T cell repertoires in COVID-19. The protocol was immunoSEQ multiplex PCR, while the TCRdb copy is restricted to in-frame clones and leaves out a portion. Of approximately 300,000 clones in the sample, 90% were seen once. Sequencing was done on a sample of peripheral blood. The receptors stem from a woman in her 50s with COVID-19, enrolled during active disease. Each CDR3 is given with its conserved first and last residue.

v_call	j_call	cdr3_aa
TRBV19	TRBJ2-6	CASSWGLAGGPLGANVLTF
TRBV5-1	TRBJ1-5	CASSLQGGDQPQHF
TRBV27	TRBJ1-6	CASSTTGGASPLHF
TRBV7-3	TRBJ2-3	CASSLLAGHSTDTQYF
TRBV18	TRBJ2-7	CASSPLAGGYEQYF
TRBV5-1	TRBJ2-4	CASSLGTSGGAKNIQYF
TRBV18	TRBJ1-1	CASSPRDRGLYTEAFF
TRBV27	TRBJ2-2	CASSLLDYYLDTGELFF
TRBV5-8	TRBJ1-2	CASSRTGLGYYGYTF
TRBV27	TRBJ2-2	CASTGGAGRTTGELFF
TRBV2	TRBJ2-3	CASSDTRLAGVAADTQYF
TRBV5-1	TRBJ1-2	CASSLRQGDGYTF
TRBV12-5	TRBJ2-7	CASAGTRGTYEQYF
TRBV9	TRBJ2-7	CASSNRHEVMSCEQYF
TRBV7-2	TRBJ1-6	CASSSRVRGNSPLHF
TRBV5-6	TRBJ1-6	CASSFERRGNSPLHF
TRBV18	TRBJ1-5	CASSPIGQGDQPQHF
TRBV18	TRBJ2-1	CASSPPGTSGQRDEQFF
TRBV19	TRBJ2-7	CASSTTGGSEQYF
TRBV7-3	TRBJ2-2	CASSGNLNSGRGNTGELFF
TRBV19	TRBJ2-3	CATEGEASGRPGLSDTQYF
TRBV5-4	TRBJ1-1	CASSPQDRVNTEAFF
TRBV27	TRBJ2-1	CASRLQGNEQFF
TRBV6-1	TRBJ2-7	CASSDRLAGGYEYEQYF
TRBV7-9	TRBJ2-3	CASSSRTSGRAADTQYF
TRBV28	TRBJ2-7	CASSSNPGTGGYEQYF
TRBV12-5	TRBJ1-6	CASGLGQDRGKSPLHF
TRBV19	TRBJ1-2	CASRLLGQNYGYTF
TRBV30	TRBJ1-5	CAWSASTGRNQPQHF
TRBV6-5	TRBJ1-5	CASNRDRDQPQHF
TRBV12-5	TRBJ2-1	CASGLSLPIPYNEQFF
TRBV30	TRBJ1-2	CAWSVQGQGLGYGYTF
TRBV4-3	TRBJ2-2	CASSQNRLAGELFF
TRBV7-2	TRBJ1-2	CASSLHSTENYGYTF
TRBV10-3	TRBJ2-7	CAISVGQGAFEQYF